This TCR beta chain is drawn from a study of vaccination and CD4 T cells after COVID-19. This clonotype has only a few counts. Its cognate antigen is unknown. The CDR3 runs 12 residues. Germline V gene data show CDR1 as MDHEN and CDR2 as SYDVKM. V was clipped by 3 bases and J by 1 base, with 1 base between them. Specified time point: late sampling 161 to 241 days after vaccination in three convalescent patients. The treatment denotes: approximately nine-day PBMC culture with coronavirus spike peptide pools or control peptides (ViraFEST assay). ViraFEST used peptide pools to expand antigen-specific T cells and subsequently sequenced their TCRs. At both days 3 and 7, half the medium was replaced with fresh IL-2 medium. The Oncomine TCR Beta short-read assay was what sequenced the DNA obtained from cultured CD4+ T cells. MiXCR, run by TCRdb on the PCR reads, gives a single entry per CDR3 protein. The table lists about 26,000 distinct CDR3 sequences, more than 35% of them singletons, with about 5.2% in the top ten.

The sequence was obtained from a human donor who had recovered from COVID-19. The sample in question was CD4+ T cells from blood, cultured in vitro, obtained about 7 months after SARS-CoV-2 vaccination. The J gene is TRBJ1-5, the V gene TRBV28; D remains ambiguous. The CDR3 reads CASSFSNQPQHF. CDR3 coding DNA: TGTGCCAGCAGTTTCAGCAATCAGCCCCAGCATTTT.